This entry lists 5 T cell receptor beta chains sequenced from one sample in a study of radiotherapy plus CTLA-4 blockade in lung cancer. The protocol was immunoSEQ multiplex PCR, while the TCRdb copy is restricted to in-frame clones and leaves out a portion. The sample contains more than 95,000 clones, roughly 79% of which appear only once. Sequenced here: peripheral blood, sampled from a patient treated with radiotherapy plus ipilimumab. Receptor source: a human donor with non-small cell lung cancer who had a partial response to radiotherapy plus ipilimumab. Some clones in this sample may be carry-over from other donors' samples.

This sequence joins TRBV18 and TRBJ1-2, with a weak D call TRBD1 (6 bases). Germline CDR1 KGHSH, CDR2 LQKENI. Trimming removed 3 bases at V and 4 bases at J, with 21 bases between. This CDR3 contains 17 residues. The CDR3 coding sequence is TGTGCCAGCTCACCTAGCCAAACCGGGACACCACGCTATGGCTACACCTTC. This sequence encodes CASSPSQTGTPRYGYTF.

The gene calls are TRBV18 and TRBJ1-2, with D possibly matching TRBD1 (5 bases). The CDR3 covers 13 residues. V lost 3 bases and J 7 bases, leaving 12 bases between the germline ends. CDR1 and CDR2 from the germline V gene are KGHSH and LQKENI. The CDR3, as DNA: TGTGCCAGCTCACCTAGCCAGGGCCTTGGCTACACCTTC. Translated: CASSPSQGLGYTF.

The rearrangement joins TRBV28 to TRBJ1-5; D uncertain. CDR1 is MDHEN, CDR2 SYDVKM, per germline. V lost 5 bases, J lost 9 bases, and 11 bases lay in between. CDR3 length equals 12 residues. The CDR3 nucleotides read TGTGCCAGCAGTAGGGAGCGTCGGCCCCAGCATTTT. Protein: CASSRERRPQHF.

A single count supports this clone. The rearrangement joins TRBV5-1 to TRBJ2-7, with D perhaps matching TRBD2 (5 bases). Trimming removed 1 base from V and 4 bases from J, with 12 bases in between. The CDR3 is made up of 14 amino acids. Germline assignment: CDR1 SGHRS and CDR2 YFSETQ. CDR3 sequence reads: CASSLSGLPYEQYF. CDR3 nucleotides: TGCGCCAGCAGCTTGTCCGGACTCCCATACGAGCAGTACTTC.

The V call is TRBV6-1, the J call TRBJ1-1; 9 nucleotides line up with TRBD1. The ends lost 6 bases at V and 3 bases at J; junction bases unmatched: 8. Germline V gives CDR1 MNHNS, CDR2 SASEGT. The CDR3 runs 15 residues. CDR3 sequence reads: CASSETGGDDTEAFF. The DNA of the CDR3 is TGTGCCAGCAGCGAAACAGGGGGCGATGACACTGAAGCTTTCTTT.